This TCR beta chain stems from a study of blood T cells in healthy people across ages. This clonotype has just a few counts. Antigen: not known. Primed by a sample-barcoded 5' primer and a J-beta primer mix, a second PCR proceeded for about 7 to 11 cycles. Each cDNA molecule received a tag from a template-switch adaptor that had 12 random nucleotides. CDR3-containing paired-end reads numbering at least 2.5 million came from each sample. MiXCR was run by TCRdb on the 5' RACE reads, yielding one entry per CDR3 protein. Of about 570,000 distinct CDR3 sequences in the sample, 25% to 30% were seen once. Broader study findings: More naive CD4+ cells and higher diversity were found in long-lived than in aged donors.

Unmatched junction bases numbered 5, after V lost 5 bases and J lost 0 bases. The CDR3 is made up of 16 amino acids. Source material: blood. This chain connects TRBV12-3 or TRBV12-4 to TRBJ2-4, with 9 nucleotides matching TRBD1. The TCR sequence derives from a woman aged 70-85 years in good health. The CDR3 region is CASSHGQGLAKNIQYF. CDR3 bases: TGTGCCAGCAGTCATGGACAGGGGCTAGCCAAAAACATTCAGTACTTC.